This T cell receptor (beta chain) emerged from a study of TIL therapy for anti-PD-1-resistant metastatic lung cancer. Study overall: Tumors had a median PD-L1 proportion score of approximately 5.5%.

Time point indicated: pre-treatment sample, taken before nivolumab and TIL therapy. The table lists this clone with a count of one. The libraries were made with immunoSEQ v3. Sequencing depth was some 2 million read pairs for survey level, roughly 4.5-6 million for deep. Measured with immunoSEQ multiplex PCR; TCRdb has only the in-frame clones, and not every one. Altogether about 45,000 clones are present, roughly 85% being singletons, with the ten largest covering over 13%. The clonotype comes from a man in his 70s with non-small cell lung cancer. The input for sequencing was blood, taken at baseline.

The CDR3 here is CASSPAGWDEQFF. The DNA for the CDR3 is TGCGCCAGCAGTCCAGCGGGGTGGGATGAGCAGTTCTTC. This rearrangement joins TRBV5-1 to TRBJ2-1; 7 bases agree with TRBD2. Germline V gene sequence: CDR1 SGHRS, CDR2 YFSETQ. With V trimmed by 5 bases and J by 8 bases, 7 bases remained unmatched. CDR3 size: 13 residues. The variable domain in full, completed from reference TRBV5-1 and TRBJ2-1, reads KAGVTQTPRYLIKTRGQQVTLSCSPISGHRSVSWYQQTPGQGLQFLFEYFSETQRNKGNFPGRFSGRQFSNSRSEMNVSTLELGDSALYLCASSPAGWDEQFFGPGTRLTVL.